A selection of T cell receptor beta chains follows, all from one sample in a study of early stage breast cancer tumors. The protocol was immunoSEQ multiplex PCR, while the TCRdb copy is restricted to in-frame clones and leaves out a portion. The sample shows about 41,000 clones, around 72% of them seen only once. The sample comprised blood. Receptor source: a person aged 50 to 59 with breast cancer. The CDR3 runs from the conserved cysteine through the conserved F or W. A D gene is named only where the DNA matches it firmly. Rows give clone size only sometimes, using once, few, many, or a class for an expanded clone.

TRBJ2-5,TRBV10-3,TRBD2,NA,TGTGCCATCAGTGCATCGACTAGCGGGGGCACAGAGACCCAGTACTTC,CAISASTSGGTETQYF
TRBJ2-1,TRBV5-6,NA,NA,TGTGCCAGCAGCTTGGGGAGGGCCAATGAGCAGTTCTTC,CASSLGRANEQFF
TRBJ2-5,TRBV9,NA,NA,TGTGCCAGCAGCGTAGACGGGGTGGGGGGAGAGACCCAGTACTTC,CASSVDGVGGETQYF
TRBJ2-1,TRBV7-6,NA,NA,TGTGCCAGCAGCCAGAGGTCCTACAATGAGCAGTTCTTC,CASSQRSYNEQFF
TRBJ2-7,TRBV6-5,NA,NA,TGTGCCAGCAGAGACCTCAAGTACAGCTCCTACGAGCAGTACTTC,CASRDLKYSSYEQYF
TRBJ2-5,TRBV10-3,TRBD2,NA,TGTGCCATCAGTGGCGCTAGCGGGGAAGAGACCCAGTACTTC,CAISGASGEETQYF
TRBJ1-1,TRBV7-3,TRBD1,NA,TGTGCCAGCAGCTTAGGGGGACAGCTGAACACTGAAGCTTTCTTT,CASSLGGQLNTEAFF
TRBJ2-5,TRBV6-1,TRBD2,NA,TGTGCCAGCAACCGACTAGCGCGGCAGACCCAGTACTTC,CASNRLARQTQYF
TRBJ2-7,TRBV7-9,NA,NA,TGTGCCAGCAGCCCCACCGGGGTAGCGGTCTCCTACGAGCAGTACTTC,CASSPTGVAVSYEQYF
TRBJ2-7,TRBV28,TRBD2,NA,TGTGCCAGCAGGGGAGCGGGGCAGGTCTACGAGCAGTACTTC,CASRGAGQVYEQYF
TRBJ1-2,TRBV6-5,NA,NA,TGTGCCAGCAGTTACAGCGGGACGGTCTTTAACTATGGCTACACCTTC,CASSYSGTVFNYGYTF
TRBJ2-3,TRBV10-1,NA,few,TGCGCCAGCAGTGAGTCGAGTGTAGATACAGATACGCAGTATTTT,CASSESSVDTDTQYF
TRBJ1-1,TRBV7-9,NA,NA,TGTGCCAGCAGCCCACAGATATTGAACACTGAAGCTTTCTTT,CASSPQILNTEAFF
TRBJ2-1,TRBV9,NA,NA,TGTGCCAGCAGCCCCCGGGGTGGGGACAATGAGCAGTTCTTC,CASSPRGGDNEQFF
TRBJ2-2,TRBV6-6,NA,NA,TGTGCCAGCAGTCTTTCGAACACCGGGGAGCTGTTTTTT,CASSLSNTGELFF
TRBJ1-2,TRBV19,TRBD1,NA,TGTGCCAGTAGTAACGGACAGGGTATAGGTGGCTACACCTTC,CASSNGQGIGGYTF
TRBJ2-3,TRBV25-1,NA,NA,TGTGCCAGCATAGGAGGAGTTGGGACAGATACGCAGTATTTT,CASIGGVGTDTQYF
TRBJ2-1,TRBV5-1,TRBD2,NA,TGCGCCAGCAGCCGCCCGGGGGGGCGGGATGAGCAGTTCTTC,CASSRPGGRDEQFF
TRBJ1-2,TRBV11-2,TRBD1,NA,TGTGCCAGCAGCCCCGGGACAGGGAACTATGGCTACACCTTC,CASSPGTGNYGYTF
TRBJ1-1,TRBV19,TRBD1,NA,TGTGCCAGTAGTTCCCAGTCGGGACAGGGGGACACTGAAGCTTTCTTT,CASSSQSGQGDTEAFF
TRBJ1-3,TRBV7-9,NA,NA,TGTGCCAGCAGCTTAGGGGACTTCGGGAGAAACACCATATATTTT,CASSLGDFGRNTIYF
TRBJ2-7,TRBV7-2,NA,NA,TGTGCCAGCAGCTTAGACGGCGGGATGACCTACGAGCAGTACTTC,CASSLDGGMTYEQYF
TRBJ1-4,TRBV6-6,NA,NA,TGTGCCAGCAGTTACTCGAGCGAAAAACTGTTTTTT,CASSYSSEKLFF
TRBJ2-3,TRBV7-3,TRBD2,NA,TGTGCCAGCAGCGCCCAGCGGGAGTTCGGCACAGATACGCAGTATTTT,CASSAQREFGTDTQYF
TRBJ2-1,TRBV27,TRBD2,medium-sized,TGTGCCAGCATCAAGGGCACTAGCGGGTTGAATGAGCAGTTCTTC,CASIKGTSGLNEQFF
TRBJ1-6,TRBV28,TRBD1,NA,TGTGCCAGCACCTCCGGGACAGTAGGTTCACCCCTCCACTTT,CASTSGTVGSPLHF
TRBJ2-7,TRBV9,NA,NA,TGTGCCAGCAGCGTACAGCCTGGGGTAGCGTACGAGCAGTACTTC,CASSVQPGVAYEQYF
TRBJ2-2,TRBV7-6,TRBD2,medium-sized,TGTGCCAGCAGAGGCGCGGGAGGGCCAACCGGGGAGCTGTTTTTT,CASRGAGGPTGELFF
TRBJ1-2,TRBV19,TRBD1,NA,TGTGCCAGTAGTATAGGGACGAACACCGGGACAGCTATCTATGGCTACACCTTC,CASSIGTNTGTAIYGYTF
TRBJ2-3,TRBV28,TRBD1,NA,TGTGCCAGCAGTTTAACGGACAGGAACACAGATACGCAGTATTTT,CASSLTDRNTDTQYF
TRBJ1-4,TRBV6-1,TRBD1,NA,TGTGCCAGCAGTGAGGGGGAGAGGACAGGTAGAGAAAAACTGTTTTTT,CASSEGERTGREKLFF
TRBJ2-3,TRBV2,NA,NA,TGTGCCAGCAAGGAAGGGGAGGCAGATACGCAGTATTTT,CASKEGEADTQYF
TRBJ2-2,TRBV29-1,TRBD1,NA,TGCAGCGCCCCGGGACAGGGTTTGACCGGGGAGCTGTTTTTT,CSAPGQGLTGELFF
TRBJ2-3,TRBV14,NA,NA,TGTGCCAGCAGCCAAGATCCTGCGGGGCGACCCACAGATACGCAGTATTTT,CASSQDPAGRPTDTQYF
TRBJ2-1,TRBV7-9,TRBD1,NA,TGTGCCAGCAGTCACGGACAGGGTAATGGCGGTGAGCAGTTCTTC,CASSHGQGNGGEQFF
TRBJ2-3,TRBV25-1,NA,NA,TGTGCCAGCCCACATAAACCGCAAACAGGACGCGACACAGATACGCAGTATTTT,CASPHKPQTGRDTDTQYF
TRBJ1-5,TRBV19,TRBD1,few,TGTGCCAGTAGTATAAGAACAGGGGATCGGGATCAGCCCCAGCATTTT,CASSIRTGDRDQPQHF
TRBJ1-3,TRBV2,NA,NA,TGTGCCACTCAGGACAGCTCTGGAAACACCATATATTTT,CATQDSSGNTIYF
TRBJ1-1,TRBV5-6,TRBD1,few,TGTGCCAGCAGCTTCGACAGGGGGCGAGCAACTGAAGCTTTCTTT,CASSFDRGRATEAFF
TRBJ2-3,TRBV5-1,TRBD2,once,TGCGCCAGCAGCTTTGAGGGAGGGAGCGGTAATACGCAGTATTTT,CASSFEGGSGNTQYF
TRBJ2-3,TRBV5-6,TRBD2,NA,TGTGCCAGCAGCCCGCGACGGGGGGGAGATACGCAGTATTTT,CASSPRRGGDTQYF
TRBJ1-1,TRBV19,NA,NA,TGTGCCAGTAGTCCGACTACAGGGAAGACTGGGAACACTGAAGCTTTCTTT,CASSPTTGKTGNTEAFF
TRBJ1-2,TRBV2,TRBD1,NA,TGTGCCAGCAGTGAATCACAGGGGCGGGACTATGGCTACACCTTC,CASSESQGRDYGYTF
TRBJ1-5,TRBV5-4,NA,few,TGTGCCAGCAGCTTGGCCGGGGAGCAGCCCCAGCATTTT,CASSLAGEQPQHF
TRBJ1-1,TRBV2,NA,NA,TGTGCCAGCAGTGTGGGACAAAACACTGAAGCTTTCTTT,CASSVGQNTEAFF
TRBJ1-3,TRBV7-6,NA,once,TGTGCCAGCAGCTCACAGGTCCCCAGCTCTGGAAACACCATATATTTT,CASSSQVPSSGNTIYF
TRBJ2-1,TRBV18,TRBD1,NA,TGTGCCAGCTCACCTACGACAGGGTTGGCCAATGAGCAGTTCTTC,CASSPTTGLANEQFF
TRBJ1-4,TRBV7-8,NA,NA,TGTGCCAGCAGCAAAAGGGGGGGCAGACAGAATGAAAAACTGTTTTTT,CASSKRGGRQNEKLFF
TRBJ2-3,TRBV5-1,NA,NA,TGCGCCAGCAGCTTTGACGCGGGGTGGGCAGATACGCAGTATTTT,CASSFDAGWADTQYF
TRBJ1-5,TRBV13,TRBD1,NA,TGTGCCAGCAGCCTCGGACAGGGAAGATATCAGCCCCAGCATTTT,CASSLGQGRYQPQHF
TRBJ2-1,TRBV29-1,TRBD1,NA,TGCAGCGTCGGGGACAGGGGGGACAATGAGCAGTTCTTC,CSVGDRGDNEQFF
TRBJ2-7,TRBV6-6,TRBD1,NA,TGTGCCAGCAGTTACGAGGACAGGGCGGGGGAGCAGTACTTC,CASSYEDRAGEQYF
TRBJ2-2,TRBV11-2,TRBD2,NA,TGTGCCAGCAGCACCTGGGGACTAGCGGGTTCCGGGGAGCTGTTTTTT,CASSTWGLAGSGELFF
TRBJ1-6,TRBV5-6,TRBD1,NA,TGTGCCAGCAGCTTGGACAGGGGAGAGGCGAATTCACCTCTCCACTTT,CASSLDRGEANSPLHF